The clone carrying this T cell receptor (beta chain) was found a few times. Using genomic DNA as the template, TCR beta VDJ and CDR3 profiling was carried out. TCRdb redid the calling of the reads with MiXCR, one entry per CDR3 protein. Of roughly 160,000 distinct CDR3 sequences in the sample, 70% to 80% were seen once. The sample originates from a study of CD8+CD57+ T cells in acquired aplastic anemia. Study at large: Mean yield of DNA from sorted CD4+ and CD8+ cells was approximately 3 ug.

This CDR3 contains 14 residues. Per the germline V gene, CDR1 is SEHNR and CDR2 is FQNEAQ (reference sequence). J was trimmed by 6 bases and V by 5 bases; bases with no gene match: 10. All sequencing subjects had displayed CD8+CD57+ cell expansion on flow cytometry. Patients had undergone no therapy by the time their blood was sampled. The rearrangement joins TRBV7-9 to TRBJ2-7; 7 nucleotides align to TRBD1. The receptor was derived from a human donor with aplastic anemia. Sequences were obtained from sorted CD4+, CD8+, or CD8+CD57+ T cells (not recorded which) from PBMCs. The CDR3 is CASSPRTGNGEQYF. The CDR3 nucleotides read TGTGCCAGCAGCCCCCGGACAGGTAATGGCGAGCAGTACTTC.